What follows is one TCR beta chain and its context. Its target is not known. The PCR used 60 Vbeta and 13 Jbeta primers. The authors' processing: An analysis that came later counted some 85 million unique TCR beta chains, around 12 million shared. This table comes from immunoSEQ multiplex PCR, and its TCRdb copy is limited to in-frame clones, with some not included. Clone size and the V and J calls come from that table; the DNA yielded D and trimming. The table shows about 140,000 clones, with 80% occurring only once. V dropped 3 bases and J dropped 5; count of bases not matched to a gene: 7. CDR3 length: 16 amino acids. Germline lookup yields CDR1 SEHNR and CDR2 FQNEAQ (reference sequence). The data originate from a study of cytomegalovirus exposure and HLA in healthy donors. Study results and caveats: Later analysis demonstrated an association between a missense DCLRE1C variant and TCR beta V- and J-gene trimming. Reports state that TCR beta sequences accurately predicted most subjects' HLA-A and HLA-B alleles. TCR beta chains associated with HLA were, in a later analysis, more clonally expanded than equally common others.

This receptor was obtained from a female donor in good health and CMV-seronegative. Input material: PBMCs. The gene calls are TRBV7-9 and TRBJ1-4, with 9 bases fitting TRBD1. The CDR3 coding sequence is TGTGCCAGCAGCTTGGGGGCCGGGACAGGGAATGAAAAACTGTTTTTT. Protein: CASSLGAGTGNEKLFF. Variable domain in full (rest from reference TRBV7-9 and TRBJ1-4): DTGVSQNPRHKITKRGQNVTFRCDPISEHNRLYWYRQTLGQGPEFLTYFQNEAQLEKSRLLSDRFSAERPKGSFSTLEIQRTEQGDSAMYLCASSLGAGTGNEKLFFGSGTQLSVL.